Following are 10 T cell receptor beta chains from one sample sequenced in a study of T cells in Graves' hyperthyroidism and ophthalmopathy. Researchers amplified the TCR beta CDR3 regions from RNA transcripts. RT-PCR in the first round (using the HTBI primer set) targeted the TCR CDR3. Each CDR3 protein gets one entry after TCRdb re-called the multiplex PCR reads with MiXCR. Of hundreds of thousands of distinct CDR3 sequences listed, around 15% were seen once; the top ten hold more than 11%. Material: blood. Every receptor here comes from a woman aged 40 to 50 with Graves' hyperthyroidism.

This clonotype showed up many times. The CDR3 protein is CASSVRGQADTQYF. In DNA, the CDR3 is TGTGCCAGCAGCGTCAGGGGGCAAGCAGATACGCAGTATTTT. The V and J genes are TRBV7-2 and TRBJ2-3; 8 nucleotides align to TRBD1. J was trimmed by 4 bases and V by 5 bases; bases with no gene match: 5. The CDR3 loop spans 14 amino acids. CDR1 is SGHTA and CDR2 is FQGNSA in the germline V gene.

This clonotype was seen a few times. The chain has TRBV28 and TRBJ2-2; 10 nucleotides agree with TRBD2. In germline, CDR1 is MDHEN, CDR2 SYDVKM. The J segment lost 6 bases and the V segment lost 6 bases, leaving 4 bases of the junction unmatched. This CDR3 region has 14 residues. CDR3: CASRYLAGAGELFF. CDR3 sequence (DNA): TGTGCCAGCAGATACCTAGCGGGAGCCGGGGAGCTGTTTTTT.

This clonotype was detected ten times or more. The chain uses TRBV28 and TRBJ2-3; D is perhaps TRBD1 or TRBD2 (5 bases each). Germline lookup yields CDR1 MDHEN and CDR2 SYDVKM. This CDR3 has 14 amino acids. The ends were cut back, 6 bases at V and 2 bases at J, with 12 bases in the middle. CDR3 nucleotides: TGTGCCAGCAGAGAGGGGTCTTCCACAGATACGCAGTATTTT. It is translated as CASREGSSTDTQYF.

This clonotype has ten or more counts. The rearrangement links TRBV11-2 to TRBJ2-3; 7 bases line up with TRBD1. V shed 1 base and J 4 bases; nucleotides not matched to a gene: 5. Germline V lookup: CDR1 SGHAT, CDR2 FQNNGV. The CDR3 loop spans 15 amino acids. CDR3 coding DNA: TGTGCCAGCAGCTTAGGAGACAGGGTCCCAGATACGCAGTATTTT. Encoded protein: CASSLGDRVPDTQYF.

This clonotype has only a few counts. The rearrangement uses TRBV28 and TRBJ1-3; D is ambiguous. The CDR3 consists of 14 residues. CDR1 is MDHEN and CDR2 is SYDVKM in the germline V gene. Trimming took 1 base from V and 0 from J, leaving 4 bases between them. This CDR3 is CASSLSDSGNTIYF. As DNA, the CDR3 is TGTGCCAGCAGTTTATCAGACTCTGGAAACACCATATATTTT. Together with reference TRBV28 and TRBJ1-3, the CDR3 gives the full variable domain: DVKVTQSSRYLVKRTGEKVFLECVQDMDHENMFWYRQDPGLGLRLIYFSYDVKMKEKGDIPEGYSVSREKKERFSLILESASTNQTSMYLCASSLSDSGNTIYFGEGSWLTVV.

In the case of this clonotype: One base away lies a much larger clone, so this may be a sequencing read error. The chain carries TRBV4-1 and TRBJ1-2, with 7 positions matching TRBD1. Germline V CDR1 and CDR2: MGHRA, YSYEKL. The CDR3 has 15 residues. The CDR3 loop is CASSQGGTADYGCTF. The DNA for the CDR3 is TGCGCCAGCAGCCAAGGAGGGACAGCCGACTATGGCTGCACCTTC.

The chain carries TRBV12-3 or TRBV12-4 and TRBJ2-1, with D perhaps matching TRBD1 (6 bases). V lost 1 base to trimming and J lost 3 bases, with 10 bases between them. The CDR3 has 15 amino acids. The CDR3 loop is CASSLGVGGYNEQFF. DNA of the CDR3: TGTGCCAGCAGTTTAGGAGTAGGGGGCTACAATGAGCAGTTCTTC.

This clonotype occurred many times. The CDR3 DNA sequence: TGTGCCAGCAGCTCTTGGGGTGTTAATGGCTACACCTTC. Residues: CASSSWGVNGYTF. This chain connects TRBV12-3 or TRBV12-4 to TRBJ1-2; D uncertain. The CDR3 runs 13 residues. Trimming left V 6 bases short and J 6 bases short, with 14 bases between.

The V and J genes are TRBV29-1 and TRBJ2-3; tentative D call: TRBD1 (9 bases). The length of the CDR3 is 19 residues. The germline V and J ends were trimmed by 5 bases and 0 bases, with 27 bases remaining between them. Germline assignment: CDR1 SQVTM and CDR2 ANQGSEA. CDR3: CSVLDRGVTSGGSTDTQYF. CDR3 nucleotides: TGCAGCGTTTTAGACAGGGGGGTAACTAGCGGAGGTAGCACAGATACGCAGTATTTT.

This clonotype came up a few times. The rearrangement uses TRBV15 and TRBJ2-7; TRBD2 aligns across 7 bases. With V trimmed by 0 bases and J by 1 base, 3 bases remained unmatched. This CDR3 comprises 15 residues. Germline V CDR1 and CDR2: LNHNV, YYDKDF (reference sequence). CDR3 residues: CATSRDSGGSYEQYF. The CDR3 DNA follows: TGTGCCACCAGCAGAGATTCGGGGGGATCCTACGAGCAGTACTTC.